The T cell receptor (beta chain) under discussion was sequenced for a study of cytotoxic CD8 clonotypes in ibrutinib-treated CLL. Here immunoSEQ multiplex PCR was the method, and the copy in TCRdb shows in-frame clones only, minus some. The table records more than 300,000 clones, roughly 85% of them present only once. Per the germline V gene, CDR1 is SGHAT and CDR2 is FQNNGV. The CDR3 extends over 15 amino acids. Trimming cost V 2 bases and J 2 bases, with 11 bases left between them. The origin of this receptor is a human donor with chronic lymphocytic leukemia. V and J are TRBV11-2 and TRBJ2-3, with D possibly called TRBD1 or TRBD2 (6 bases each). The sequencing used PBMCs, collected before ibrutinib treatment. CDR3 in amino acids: CASSLRGVATDTQYF. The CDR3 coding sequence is TGTGCCAGCAGCTTAAGGGGGGTGGCCACAGATACGCAGTATTTT.